These T cell receptor beta chains were read from a single sample in a study of OX40 agonist ivuxolimab in advanced cancers. Generated by immunoSEQ multiplex PCR, the TCRdb table keeps only in-frame clones and is missing some. The sample yields more than 60,000 clones, 94% seen once. The sequences come from CD4+ or CD8+ T cells sorted from blood, collected in a trial of the OX40 agonist ivuxolimab. Every receptor here comes from an adult with an advanced solid tumor such as melanoma, head and neck, liver or kidney cancer. CDR3s include the opening cysteine and the closing phenylalanine or tryptophan. A D gene is named only where the DNA matches it firmly. The size entry is marked missing in some rows and otherwise reads once, few, many or a size class.

d_call: -
j_call: TRBJ2-5
clone_size: -
v_call: TRBV7-8
cdr3_nt: TGTGCCAGCAGCTCCTCCCGAAACCGAGAGACCCAGTACTTC
cdr3_aa: CASSSSRNRETQYF

d_call: -
j_call: TRBJ2-5
clone_size: -
v_call: TRBV27
cdr3_nt: TGTGCCAGCAGTTTAAGAATCAAGGACCAAGAGACCCAGTACTTC
cdr3_aa: CASSLRIKDQETQYF

d_call: TRBD2
j_call: TRBJ2-1
clone_size: once
v_call: TRBV7-6
cdr3_nt: TGTGCCAGCAGCCCCCCACTAGCGGGAGGGGGTGGTGAGCAGTTCTTC
cdr3_aa: CASSPPLAGGGGEQFF

d_call: -
j_call: TRBJ1-4
clone_size: -
v_call: TRBV7-9
cdr3_nt: TGTGCCAGCAGCTTAGGGAGGGAAGCGGTGTTTTTT
cdr3_aa: CASSLGREAVFF

d_call: -
j_call: TRBJ2-2
clone_size: -
v_call: TRBV6-6
cdr3_nt: TGTGCCAGCAGCGCTGCCGGGACACCTTCCGGGGAGCTGTTTTTT
cdr3_aa: CASSAAGTPSGELFF

d_call: -
j_call: TRBJ2-1
clone_size: once
v_call: TRBV28
cdr3_nt: TGTGCCAGCAGCCCCGTGGGTTACAATGAGCAGTTCTTC
cdr3_aa: CASSPVGYNEQFF

d_call: TRBD2
j_call: TRBJ2-1
clone_size: -
v_call: TRBV6-6
cdr3_nt: TGTGCCAGCAGCCAATCTAGCGGGGGGCCGGGCAATGAGCAGTTCTTC
cdr3_aa: CASSQSSGGPGNEQFF

d_call: -
j_call: TRBJ2-3
clone_size: -
v_call: TRBV4-2
cdr3_nt: TGTGCCAGCAGCCAAGAGCCGGACCGGGCAGATACGCAGTATTTT
cdr3_aa: CASSQEPDRADTQYF

d_call: TRBD2
j_call: TRBJ2-3
clone_size: -
v_call: TRBV7-9
cdr3_nt: TGTGCCATTGGCCGCGGGGGGGCCCGAGGGACAGATACGCAGTATTTT
cdr3_aa: CAIGRGGARGTDTQYF

d_call: -
j_call: TRBJ2-7
clone_size: -
v_call: TRBV4-1
cdr3_nt: TGCGCCAGCTCAGACCTCTCCTACGAGCAGTACTTC
cdr3_aa: CASSDLSYEQYF

d_call: -
j_call: TRBJ1-3
clone_size: once
v_call: TRBV7-6
cdr3_nt: TGTGCCAGCAGCGCCCGGCGGGACAACTCTGGAAACACCATATATTTT
cdr3_aa: CASSARRDNSGNTIYF

d_call: -
j_call: TRBJ1-3
clone_size: -
v_call: TRBV9
cdr3_nt: TGTGCCAGCAGCGGGGAGTTGTCCTCTGGAAACACCATATATTTT
cdr3_aa: CASSGELSSGNTIYF

d_call: TRBD2
j_call: TRBJ2-1
clone_size: -
v_call: TRBV5-8
cdr3_nt: TGTGCCAGCAGCCCTAGCGGGGGGCCTCCGGATGAGCAGTTCTTC
cdr3_aa: CASSPSGGPPDEQFF

d_call: TRBD2
j_call: TRBJ2-1
clone_size: -
v_call: TRBV9
cdr3_nt: TGTGCCAGCAGCGCCCCAGCGGGAAGCTCCTACAATGAGCAGTTCTTC
cdr3_aa: CASSAPAGSSYNEQFF

d_call: -
j_call: TRBJ2-7
clone_size: -
v_call: TRBV7-2
cdr3_nt: TGTGCCAGCAGCTTAGATCCGGGGCCGGGGGAGCAGTACTTC
cdr3_aa: CASSLDPGPGEQYF

d_call: TRBD1
j_call: TRBJ2-7
clone_size: -
v_call: TRBV28
cdr3_nt: TGTGCCAGCAGTACAGACAGGGGTTACGAGCAGTACTTC
cdr3_aa: CASSTDRGYEQYF

d_call: -
j_call: TRBJ1-1
clone_size: -
v_call: TRBV6-5
cdr3_nt: TGTGCCAGCGGTTTTCTAACTGAAGCTTTCTTT
cdr3_aa: CASGFLTEAFF

d_call: -
j_call: TRBJ1-2
clone_size: -
v_call: TRBV30
cdr3_nt: TGTGCCTGGAGTTACAGGAATAACTATGGCTACACCTTC
cdr3_aa: CAWSYRNNYGYTF

d_call: -
j_call: TRBJ2-7
clone_size: -
v_call: TRBV6-5
cdr3_nt: TGTGCCAGCAGTTACTCGGGCGGTTCCTACGAGCAGTACTTC
cdr3_aa: CASSYSGGSYEQYF

d_call: -
j_call: TRBJ2-3
clone_size: -
v_call: TRBV2
cdr3_nt: TGTGCCAGCAGCCACCTCTCCTCGGGGGGCACAGATACGCAGTATTTT
cdr3_aa: CASSHLSSGGTDTQYF

d_call: TRBD2
j_call: TRBJ2-7
clone_size: -
v_call: TRBV7-2
cdr3_nt: TGTGCCAGCAGCTTAGGCCTAGCGGTCTCCTACGAGCAGTACTTC
cdr3_aa: CASSLGLAVSYEQYF

d_call: TRBD1
j_call: TRBJ1-4
clone_size: -
v_call: TRBV27
cdr3_nt: TGTGCCAGCAGTTTAACCACGGGACAGGGATCCCCAACTAATGAAAAACTGTTTTTT
cdr3_aa: CASSLTTGQGSPTNEKLFF

d_call: TRBD1
j_call: TRBJ2-7
clone_size: -
v_call: TRBV19
cdr3_nt: TGTGCCAGTAGTATAGCTCTATTAGACCGGGACAGCTCCTACGAGCAGTACTTC
cdr3_aa: CASSIALLDRDSSYEQYF

d_call: -
j_call: TRBJ1-5
clone_size: -
v_call: TRBV7-2
cdr3_nt: TGTGCCAGCAGCTTATGGCAGGGCGAGACCCAGCATTTT
cdr3_aa: CASSLWQGETQHF

d_call: -
j_call: TRBJ2-3
clone_size: once
v_call: TRBV27
cdr3_nt: TGTGCCAGCAGCTTTACACCCCCCACAGATACGCAGTATTTT
cdr3_aa: CASSFTPPTDTQYF

d_call: TRBD1
j_call: TRBJ2-3
clone_size: -
v_call: TRBV4-3
cdr3_nt: TGCGCCAGCAGCCAAGGCCAGGGGGGCACAGATACGCAGTATTTT
cdr3_aa: CASSQGQGGTDTQYF

d_call: -
j_call: TRBJ2-7
clone_size: -
v_call: TRBV11-2
cdr3_nt: TGTGCCAGCAGCCCCAGTTTTGGATACGAGCAGTACTTC
cdr3_aa: CASSPSFGYEQYF